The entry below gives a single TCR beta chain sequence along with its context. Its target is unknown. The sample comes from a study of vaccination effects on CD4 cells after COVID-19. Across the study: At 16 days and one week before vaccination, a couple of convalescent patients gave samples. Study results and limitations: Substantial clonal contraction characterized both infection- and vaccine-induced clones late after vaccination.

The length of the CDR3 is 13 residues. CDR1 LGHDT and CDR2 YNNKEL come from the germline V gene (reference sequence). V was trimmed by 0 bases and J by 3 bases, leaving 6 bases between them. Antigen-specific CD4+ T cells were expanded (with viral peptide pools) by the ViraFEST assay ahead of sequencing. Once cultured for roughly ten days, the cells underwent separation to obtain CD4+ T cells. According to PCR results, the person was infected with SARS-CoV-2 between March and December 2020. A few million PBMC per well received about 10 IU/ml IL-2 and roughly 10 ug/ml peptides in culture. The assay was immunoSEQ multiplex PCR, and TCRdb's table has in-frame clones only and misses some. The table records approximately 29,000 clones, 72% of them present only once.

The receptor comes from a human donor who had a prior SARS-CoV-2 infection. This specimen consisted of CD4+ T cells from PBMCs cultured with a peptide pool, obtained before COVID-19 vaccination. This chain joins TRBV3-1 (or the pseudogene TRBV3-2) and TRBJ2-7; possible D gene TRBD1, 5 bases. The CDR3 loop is CASSQDRDYEQYF. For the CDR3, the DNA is TGTGCCAGCAGCCAAGACAGGGACTACGAGCAGTACTTC.